The rows below give T cell receptor beta chains drawn from one sample of a study of T cell responses to AZD1222 COVID-19 vaccine. The data were produced by immunoSEQ multiplex PCR, yet TCRdb's version contains in-frame clones alone and is incomplete. Counted here are about 150,000 clones, about 88% occurring once; the ten biggest clones make up less than 3.5%. The sample was peripheral blood, taken on day 0 of AZD1222 vaccination. These receptors were obtained from an adult in good health. Each CDR3 is given with its conserved first and last residue. The order of the fields is CDR3 DNA, CDR3 protein, V gene, clone size, J gene, D gene. The D gene is left open where the match is weak. Clone sizes are given selectively: once, few, many, or a class where the clone is expanded.

cdr3_nt: TGTGCCAGCAGCTTAAACGGGGGATCCGGGGCCAACGTCCTGACTTTC; cdr3_aa: CASSLNGGSGANVLTF; v_call: TRBV7-2; clone_size: -; j_call: TRBJ2-6; d_call: -
cdr3_nt: TGTGCCAGCAGTTACTCTTGGACCACTGAAGCTTTCTTT; cdr3_aa: CASSYSWTTEAFF; v_call: TRBV6-2/TRBV6-3; clone_size: -; j_call: TRBJ1-1; d_call: -
cdr3_nt: TGTGCCAGCAGTTTACACGGCTCCTACGAGCAGTACTTC; cdr3_aa: CASSLHGSYEQYF; v_call: TRBV27; clone_size: -; j_call: TRBJ2-7; d_call: -
cdr3_nt: TGTGCCAGCAGCTTTTCCAGTCAACAGACCCAGTACTTC; cdr3_aa: CASSFSSQQTQYF; v_call: TRBV5-5; clone_size: -; j_call: TRBJ2-5; d_call: -
cdr3_nt: TGCGCCAGCAGCCAAACGTGGCCCGACAATCGAGTGAACACTGAAGCTTTCTTT; cdr3_aa: CASSQTWPDNRVNTEAFF; v_call: TRBV4-3; clone_size: -; j_call: TRBJ1-1; d_call: -
cdr3_nt: TGTGCCAGCAGCTGGGACAGGAACACTGAAGCTTTCTTT; cdr3_aa: CASSWDRNTEAFF; v_call: TRBV5-4; clone_size: -; j_call: TRBJ1-1; d_call: TRBD1
cdr3_nt: TGTGCCAGCAAGAAATTGGGTACTAATGAAAAACTGTTTTTT; cdr3_aa: CASKKLGTNEKLFF; v_call: TRBV6-5; clone_size: -; j_call: TRBJ1-4; d_call: -
cdr3_nt: TGTGCCAGCAGCCAGGGGTCGTTTCAAGAGACCCAGTACTTC; cdr3_aa: CASSQGSFQETQYF; v_call: TRBV3-1/TRBV3-2; clone_size: -; j_call: TRBJ2-5; d_call: -
cdr3_nt: TGTGCCAGCAGCCAAGACGTCAGCTCCTACGAGCAGTACTTC; cdr3_aa: CASSQDVSSYEQYF; v_call: TRBV4-2; clone_size: few; j_call: TRBJ2-7; d_call: -
cdr3_nt: TGTGCCAGCAGCTTATGGGGGACAGAAAACACTGAAGCTTTCTTT; cdr3_aa: CASSLWGTENTEAFF; v_call: TRBV7-9; clone_size: -; j_call: TRBJ1-1; d_call: TRBD1
cdr3_nt: TGCGCCAGCAGCTGGGACGGCCTTAATTCACCCCTCCACTTT; cdr3_aa: CASSWDGLNSPLHF; v_call: TRBV5-1; clone_size: few; j_call: TRBJ1-6; d_call: -
cdr3_nt: TGTGCCAGCAGTGAAGTGGTGACCGGGCCAGATACGCAGTATTTT; cdr3_aa: CASSEVVTGPDTQYF; v_call: TRBV6-1; clone_size: -; j_call: TRBJ2-3; d_call: -
cdr3_nt: TGTGCCAGCAGCTTTTGGGATGAGCAGTTCTTC; cdr3_aa: CASSFWDEQFF; v_call: TRBV7-9; clone_size: -; j_call: TRBJ2-1; d_call: -
cdr3_nt: TGTGCCAGCAGGGCCGACAGGGGCCAGAACACTGAAGCTTTCTTT; cdr3_aa: CASRADRGQNTEAFF; v_call: TRBV2; clone_size: -; j_call: TRBJ1-1; d_call: TRBD1
cdr3_nt: TGTGCCAGTAGTAAACCGGGACAGGGATATGGCTACACCTTC; cdr3_aa: CASSKPGQGYGYTF; v_call: TRBV19; clone_size: -; j_call: TRBJ1-2; d_call: TRBD1
cdr3_nt: TGTGCCAGCAGCGGGGGACAGTACCTTCAATCCTACGAGCAGTACTTC; cdr3_aa: CASSGGQYLQSYEQYF; v_call: TRBV21-1; clone_size: -; j_call: TRBJ2-7; d_call: -
cdr3_nt: TGTGCCAGCAGCTTAGGAGAGGGGGGCACTGGCTACACCTTC; cdr3_aa: CASSLGEGGTGYTF; v_call: TRBV7-9; clone_size: -; j_call: TRBJ1-2; d_call: -